The T cell receptor (beta chain) described here comes from a study of PD-1 blockade in classical Hodgkin lymphoma. In regard to this clone: Its cognate antigen is unknown.

Study observations and caveats: Those achieving complete response showed baseline diversity like newly diagnosed patients. CD4+ TCR diversity, unlike CD8+, rose significantly by C4D1.

Germline CDR1 and CDR2: MDHEN and SYDVKM. Trimming left V 2 bases short and J 0 bases short, with 13 bases between. This CDR3 is 16 amino acids long. Time point meaning: cycle 4 day 1 (C4D1), after 5 to 7 weeks of nivolumab. Patients all relapsed after autologous stem cell transplantation, and there was variation in brentuximab vedotin exposure. Isolation of CD8+ T cells from thawed PBMCs used magnetic negative selection. Profiled with immunoSEQ multiplex PCR; TCRdb holds only in-frame clones, not every one. This table holds approximately 20,000 clones, roughly 90% found once. The rearrangement uses TRBV28 and TRBJ1-1; D remains ambiguous. The sample was CD8+ T cells from blood, taken before the fourth cycle of nivolumab. This receptor was obtained from a human donor with classical Hodgkin lymphoma. CDR3 residues: CASSLEGLGLNTEAFF. The CDR3 nucleotides read TGTGCCAGCAGTTTAGAAGGGCTGGGTTTGAACACTGAAGCTTTCTTT.